Below, 2 T cell receptor beta chains from the same sample are listed, as sequenced in a study of blood T cells in healthy people across ages. Using a J-beta primer mix together with a sample-barcoded 5' primer, a second PCR was run for roughly 7 to 11 cycles. TCRdb independently ran MiXCR on the 5' RACE reads; one entry per CDR3 protein. This table has some 880,000 distinct CDR3 sequences, 36% appearing once. The sequenced sample consisted of blood. The receptors originated from a man aged 18 to 30 in good health.

CDR3 residues: CASKVGGGAWNEQFF. The CDR3 nucleotides are TGTGCCAGCAAGGTGGGCGGGGGGGCTTGGAATGAGCAGTTCTTC. V usage is TRBV7-2 and J usage is TRBJ2-1; 9 positions match TRBD2. This CDR3 spans 15 amino acids. Germline CDR1 reads SGHTA; CDR2 reads FQGNSA. Trimming at V came to 7 bases and at J to 7 bases, leaving 11 bases not matched to a gene. Variable domain in full (rest from reference TRBV7-2 and TRBJ2-1): GAGVSQSPSNKVTEKGKDVELRCDPISGHTALYWYRQSLGQGLEFLIYFQGNSAPDKSGLPSDRFSAERTGGSVSTLTIQRTQQEDSAVYLCASKVGGGAWNEQFFGPGTRLTVL.

Notes on this clonotype: This may come from a read error, since a much larger clone is one base off. It is likely a read error, because the conserved phenylalanine at the end of the CDR3 is missing. This sequence joins TRBV4-3 and TRBJ2-7, with D unresolved. Looked up from germline, CDR1 is LGHNA and CDR2 is YSLEER. The CDR3 has 14 residues. Trimming cost V 0 bases and J 1 base, with 7 bases left between them. DNA for the CDR3: TGCGCCAGCAGCCAAGAGTCCGGATCCTACGAGCAGTACTAC. This encodes CASSQESGSYEQYY.